This TCR beta chain was recovered during a study of CD8+ T cells in alopecia areata. Whole-study findings and limits: Scalp samples also contribute reads from the resident alphabeta T cells found in normal skin. Clonality was higher in lesional than normal scalp, especially in alopecia totalis/universalis.

V shed 3 bases and J shed 5 bases, with 19 bases lying between them. This CDR3 has 16 amino acids. Germline assignment: CDR1 LGHNA and CDR2 YSLEER. Isolated RNA was reverse transcribed into cDNA used as the sequencing template. Sequenced by immunoSEQ multiplex PCR; TCRdb stores in-frame clones only, minus some. The sample carries about 91,000 clones, roughly two fifths recorded once. As regards this clone: What it binds is not known.

V gene TRBV4-3 combines with J gene TRBJ2-5, with D perhaps being TRBD1 or TRBD2 (9 bases each). Sample: CD4+ T cells sorted from blood. The clonotype was recovered from a human donor with alopecia areata. CDR3 DNA: TGCGCCAGCAGCCATGTACAGGGGGCGGGAGGGGAGACCCAGTACTTC. This gives the protein CASSHVQGAGGETQYF.